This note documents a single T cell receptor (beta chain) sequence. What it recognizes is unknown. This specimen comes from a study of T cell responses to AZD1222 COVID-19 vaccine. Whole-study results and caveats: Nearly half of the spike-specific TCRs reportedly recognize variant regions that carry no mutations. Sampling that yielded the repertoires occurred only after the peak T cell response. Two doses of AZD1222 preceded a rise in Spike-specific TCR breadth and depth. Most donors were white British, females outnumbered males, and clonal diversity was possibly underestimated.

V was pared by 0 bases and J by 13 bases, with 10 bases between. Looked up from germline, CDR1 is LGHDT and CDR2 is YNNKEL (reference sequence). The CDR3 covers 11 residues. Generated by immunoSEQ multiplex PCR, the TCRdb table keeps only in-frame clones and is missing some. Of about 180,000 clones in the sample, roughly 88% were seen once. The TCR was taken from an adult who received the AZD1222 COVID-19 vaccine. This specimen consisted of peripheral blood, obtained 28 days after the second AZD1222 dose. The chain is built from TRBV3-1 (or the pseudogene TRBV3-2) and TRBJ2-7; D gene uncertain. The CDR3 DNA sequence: TGTGCCAGCAGCCAAGACGACGGAGCTTACTTC. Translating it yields CASSQDDGAYF.